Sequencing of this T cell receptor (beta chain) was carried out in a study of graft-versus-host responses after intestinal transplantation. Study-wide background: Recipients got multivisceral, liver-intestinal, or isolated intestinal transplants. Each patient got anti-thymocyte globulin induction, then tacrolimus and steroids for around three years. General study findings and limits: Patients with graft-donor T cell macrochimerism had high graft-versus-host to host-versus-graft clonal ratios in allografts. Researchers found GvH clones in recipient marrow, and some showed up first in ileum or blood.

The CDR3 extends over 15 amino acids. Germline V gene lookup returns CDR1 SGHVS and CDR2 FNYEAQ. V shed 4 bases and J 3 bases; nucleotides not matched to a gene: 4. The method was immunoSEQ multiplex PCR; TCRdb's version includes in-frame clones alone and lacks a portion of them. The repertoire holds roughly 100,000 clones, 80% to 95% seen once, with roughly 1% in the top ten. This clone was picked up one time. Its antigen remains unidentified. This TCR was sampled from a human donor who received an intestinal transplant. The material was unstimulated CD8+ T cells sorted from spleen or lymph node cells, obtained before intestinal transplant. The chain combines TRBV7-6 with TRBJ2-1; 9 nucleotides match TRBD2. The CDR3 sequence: CASSSASGDYNEQFF. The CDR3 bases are TGTGCCAGCAGCTCAGCTAGCGGGGACTACAATGAGCAGTTCTTC.